Each of the 28 T cell receptor beta chains below was sequenced from the same sample in a study of blood T cell repertoires in COVID-19. Sequenced by immunoSEQ multiplex PCR; TCRdb stores in-frame clones only, minus some. Of just under 50,000 clones in the sample, around three quarters were seen once. Sample: peripheral blood. The receptors shown here come from a man aged 70-80 years with acute or convalescent COVID-19.

This rearrangement joins TRBV20-1 to TRBJ2-1; 8 bases align to TRBD2. The trim removed 3 bases at V and 8 bases at J, leaving 3 bases unmatched. Looked up from germline, CDR1 is DFQATT and CDR2 is SNEGSKA (reference sequence). The CDR3 sequence is 12 residues long. The CDR3 DNA sequence: TGCAGTGCTAGTTCCGGGGGGGATGAGCAGTTCTTC. The encoded protein is CSASSGGDEQFF.

The chain has TRBV6-5 and TRBJ1-2; 7 bases match TRBD1. The CDR3 sequence is 12 residues long. Trimming took 6 bases from V and 12 from J; bases not matched to a gene: 10. Per the germline V gene, CDR1 is MNHEY and CDR2 is SVGAGI. The CDR3: CASRAPRQGHTF. CDR3 bases: TGTGCCAGCAGAGCACCCCGACAGGGCCACACCTTC.

The sample holds a few counts of this clone. The V call is TRBV6-4, the J call TRBJ2-1, with TRBD2 as a possible D gene (5 bases). CDR1 is MRHNA and CDR2 is SNTAGT in the germline V gene. CDR3 length: 17 amino acids. The V end lost 4 bases, the J end lost 0 bases, and 16 bases lay between the germline ends. This CDR3 reads CASSVGPRESSYNEQFF. Here the CDR3 DNA reads TGTGCCAGCAGTGTGGGCCCGAGGGAAAGCTCCTACAATGAGCAGTTCTTC.

The V and J genes are TRBV29-1 and TRBJ2-5, with a weak D call TRBD2 (5 bases). CDR1 and CDR2 from the germline V gene are SQVTM and ANQGSEA. There are 10 residues in the CDR3. Trimming removed 8 bases from V and 4 bases from J, with 8 bases in between. CDR3 residues: CSLEGETQYF. The CDR3, as DNA: TGCAGCCTCGAGGGAGAGACCCAGTACTTC.

This clone appeared a few times. J is TRBJ1-2 and V is TRBV28; 7 bases fit TRBD1. This CDR3 has 14 residues. V shed 3 bases, J shed 3 bases, and the junction held 4 bases outside the gene matches. The germline V gene has CDR1 MDHEN and CDR2 SYDVKM. For the CDR3, the DNA is TGTGCCAGCAGTTTTGAAGACAGGGACTATGGCTACACCTTC. Protein product: CASSFEDRDYGYTF.

This clone was observed a single time. The chain combines TRBV6-5 with TRBJ2-5, with 7 bases identical to TRBD1. The germline CDR1 and CDR2 sequences are MNHEY and SVGAGI. The CDR3 spans 16 residues. V gave up 0 bases and J gave up 4 bases; unmatched junction bases: 8. CDR3 nucleotide sequence: TGTGCCAGCAGTTACTCTTTTTTTACAGGGGCAGAGACCCAGTACTTC. Translated, it gives CASSYSFFTGAETQYF.

This clone was detected only a few times. The chain links TRBV28 to TRBJ2-7; a possible D gene is TRBD1 (7 bases). Per the germline V gene, CDR1 is MDHEN and CDR2 is SYDVKM. The CDR3 is made up of 14 amino acids. Trimming took off 6 bases at V and 3 bases at J, with 15 bases between the two ends. CDR3: CASRPGGLGYEQYF. The CDR3 DNA reads TGTGCCAGCAGGCCAGGGGGGCTTGGCTACGAGCAGTACTTC. The variable domain in full, completed from reference TRBV28 and TRBJ2-7, reads DVKVTQSSRYLVKRTGEKVFLECVQDMDHENMFWYRQDPGLGLRLIYFSYDVKMKEKGDIPEGYSVSREKKERFSLILESASTNQTSMYLCASRPGGLGYEQYFGPGTRLTVT.

The V and J genes are TRBV10-3 and TRBJ2-1; 8 bases match TRBD2. CDR1 and CDR2 from the germline V gene are ENHRY and SYGVKD. The CDR3 consists of 17 residues. V was pared by 0 bases and J by 7 bases, with 11 bases of the junction left unmatched. The CDR3 reads CAISESSGGGRLNEQFF. Here the CDR3 DNA reads TGTGCCATCAGTGAGTCATCCGGGGGGGGCCGATTGAATGAGCAGTTCTTC.

The gene calls are TRBV24-1 and TRBJ2-3; TRBD2 agrees at 8 bases. After removal of 3 bases from V and 1 base from J, the junction contained 2 bases not matched to a gene. The CDR3 spans 15 residues. Germline assignment: CDR1 KGHDR and CDR2 SFDVKD. CDR3 protein: CATSDPTSGTDTQYF. The CDR3, as DNA: TGTGCCACCAGTGATCCGACTAGCGGCACAGATACGCAGTATTTT.

The chain carries TRBV19 and TRBJ2-3, with 7 bases aligning to TRBD2. The CDR3 sequence is 15 residues long. V shed 9 bases and J 0 bases; nucleotides not matched to a gene: 9. Germline loops: CDR1 LNHDA, CDR2 SQIVND (reference sequence). The CDR3 here is CASGLGGGSTDTQYF. The CDR3 DNA reads as TGTGCCAGCGGATTGGGCGGGGGAAGCACAGATACGCAGTATTTT.

The chain recombines TRBV10-3 with TRBJ2-5; tentative D call: TRBD2 (7 bases). This CDR3 is built from 14 residues. V dropped 4 bases and J dropped 4 bases, with 13 bases sitting between them. CDR1 is ENHRY, CDR2 SYGVKD, per germline. The CDR3, as DNA: TGTGCCATCAGTGGCGGGGGCACAGCAGAGACCCAGTACTTC. This codes for CAISGGGTAETQYF.

This clone has only one observation. The chain employs TRBV11-3 and TRBJ2-7, with 9 positions matching TRBD2. The CDR3 sequence is 15 residues long. Per germline, CDR1 SGHNT and CDR2 YENEEA. The V gene end was trimmed by 1 base and the J gene end by 4 bases; junction bases not matched to a gene: 5. The CDR3 is CASSLGSGSTYEQYF. The CDR3 region has the DNA TGTGCCAGCAGCTTAGGTAGCGGGAGTACATACGAGCAGTACTTC.

The V and J genes are TRBV9 and TRBJ2-1; D is ambiguous. The CDR3 covers 12 residues. Germline-derived CDR1 and CDR2 are SGDLS and YYNGEE. V was pared by 1 base and J by 8 bases, with 7 bases between. The CDR3 is CASSVSQDEQFF. The CDR3 DNA follows: TGTGCCAGCAGCGTAAGTCAGGATGAGCAGTTCTTC.

The V call is TRBV6-4, the J call TRBJ1-2, with D hard to call. V was shortened by 5 bases and J by 3 bases, with 13 bases between the two germline ends. Germline assignment: CDR1 MRHNA and CDR2 SNTAGT. This CDR3 region has 14 residues. The CDR3 region is CASSPSGAYYGYTF. CDR3 nucleotide sequence: TGTGCCAGCAGTCCATCTGGAGCGTACTATGGCTACACCTTC.

This clone was observed once. This CDR3 is CASSPGRRDRDNQPQHF. DNA for the CDR3: TGTGCCAGCTCCCCAGGTCGCCGAGACAGAGACAATCAGCCCCAGCATTTT. This chain joins TRBV27 and TRBJ1-5, with D possibly TRBD1 on 5 matching bases. There are 17 residues in the CDR3. V lost 8 bases and J lost 3, with 23 bases in between. Germline V CDR1 and CDR2: MNHEY, SMNVEV (reference sequence).

V and J are TRBV7-8 and TRBJ2-3; 8 bases fit TRBD2. The CDR3 spans 15 residues. V was clipped by 4 bases and J by 3 bases; unmatched bases: 6. Per germline, CDR1 SGHVS and CDR2 FQNEAQ. CDR3 nucleotide sequence: TGTGCCAGCAGCTCCCGGTTAGCGGGAACAGATACGCAGTATTTT. Encoded protein: CASSSRLAGTDTQYF.

The gene calls are TRBV2 and TRBJ1-2, with unresolved D. Germline values: CDR1 SNHLY, CDR2 FYNNEI. The length of the CDR3 is 12 residues. V was trimmed by 7 bases and J by 2 bases, leaving 8 bases between them. The CDR3 DNA follows: TGTGCCAGCAACGACGGGAACTATGGCTACACCTTC. Translated: CASNDGNYGYTF.

The rearrangement links TRBV3-1 (or the pseudogene TRBV3-2) to TRBJ1-2, with D perhaps matching TRBD1 (6 bases). The CDR3 totals 16 residues. Germline CDR1 and CDR2: LGHDT and YNNKEL (reference sequence). V was shortened by 3 bases and J by 4 bases, with 18 bases between the two germline ends. DNA of the CDR3: TGTGCCAGCAGCCAGGGCAGGGGAGGGATTGGCTATGGCTACACCTTC. It translates to CASSQGRGGIGYGYTF.

This clone has a single count. V usage is TRBV7-9 and J usage is TRBJ2-5; 7 positions match TRBD1. The CDR3 contains 19 residues. V lost 4 bases to trimming and J lost 5 bases; unmatched junction nucleotides: 22. Germline V gene data show CDR1 as SEHNR and CDR2 as FQNEAQ (reference sequence). Written as DNA, the CDR3 is TGTGCCAGCAGCTCAGACGGGACGACACCGGGACAGAAAAGGGAGACCCAGTACTTC. Amino acids: CASSSDGTTPGQKRETQYF.

This clone appeared once. The V and J genes are TRBV7-9 and TRBJ2-3, with 10 bases matching TRBD2. The germline CDR1 and CDR2 sequences are SEHNR and FQNEAQ (reference sequence). The CDR3 totals 17 residues. V dropped 1 base and J dropped 2; count of bases not matched to a gene: 6. In nucleotides, the CDR3 is TGTGCCAGCAGCTTAGGGGCTAGCGGGGGATACACAGATACGCAGTATTTT. Protein: CASSLGASGGYTDTQYF.

The V and J genes are TRBV6-9 and TRBJ2-6; D gene ambiguous. Germline CDR1 is MNHGY and CDR2 is SVAAGI. Between the trimmed V and J ends, which lost 3 bases and 3 bases, there was a span of 12 bases. This CDR3 is 16 amino acids long. In DNA form, the CDR3 reads TGTGCCAGCAGTTACCACGCTAGAGGTGGGGCCAACGTCCTGACTTTC. It translates to CASSYHARGGANVLTF.

V usage is TRBV9 and J usage is TRBJ1-2, with 9 positions matching TRBD1. The CDR3 loop spans 15 amino acids. V dropped 0 bases and J dropped 4; count of bases not matched to a gene: 4. Germline V lookup: CDR1 SGDLS, CDR2 YYNGEE. This chain's CDR3 is CASSVEGQGLYGYTF. CDR3 sequence (DNA): TGTGCCAGCAGCGTAGAGGGACAGGGTCTCTATGGCTACACCTTC.

Within the sample, this clone is large. The gene calls are TRBV7-9 and TRBJ2-1; a weak D match, TRBD1 (6 bases). This CDR3 spans 14 amino acids. Germline values: CDR1 SEHNR, CDR2 FQNEAQ (reference sequence). V was clipped by 5 bases and J by 5 bases, with 13 bases between them. CDR3 residues: CASSAGQWDNEQFF. The CDR3 DNA follows: TGTGCCAGCAGCGCCGGACAGTGGGACAATGAGCAGTTCTTC.

The V call is TRBV7-8, the J call TRBJ2-7, with 9 nucleotides matching TRBD2. The germline V gene encodes CDR1 SGHVS and CDR2 FQNEAQ. The CDR3 spans 19 residues. V gave up 2 bases and J gave up 1 base; unmatched junction bases: 15. The CDR3 nucleotides are TGTGCCAGCAGCTTAAGTGTCAGAGCTCCTAGCGGGGTATCCTACGAGCAGTACTTC. This sequence encodes CASSLSVRAPSGVSYEQYF. Together with reference TRBV7-8 and TRBJ2-7, the CDR3 gives the full variable domain: GAGVSQSPRYKVAKRGQDVALRCDPISGHVSLFWYQQALGQGPEFLTYFQNEAQLDKSGLPSDRFFAERPEGSVSTLKIQRTQQEDSAVYLCASSLSVRAPSGVSYEQYFGPGTRLTVT.

The table lists this clone with a few counts. This chain joins TRBV28 and TRBJ1-5; a possible D gene is TRBD1 (6 bases). This CDR3 region has 12 residues. Trimming took off 7 bases at V and 4 bases at J, with 8 bases between the two ends. Looked up from germline, CDR1 is MDHEN and CDR2 is SYDVKM. The CDR3 protein is CASKTGNQPQHF. The CDR3, as DNA: TGTGCCAGCAAAACAGGGAATCAGCCCCAGCATTTT. The complete variable domain, with remaining parts taken from reference TRBV28 and TRBJ1-5, reads DVKVTQSSRYLVKRTGEKVFLECVQDMDHENMFWYRQDPGLGLRLIYFSYDVKMKEKGDIPEGYSVSREKKERFSLILESASTNQTSMYLCASKTGNQPQHFGDGTRLSIL.

Only one count was recorded for this clone. This chain links TRBV27 with TRBJ1-2, with 7 nucleotides matching TRBD1. The germline V gene encodes CDR1 MNHEY and CDR2 SMNVEV (reference sequence). There are 13 residues in the CDR3. Losses at the gene ends were 3 bases for V and 3 bases for J; bases not matched to a gene: 1. This CDR3 reads CASSFGTDYGYTF. CDR3 DNA sequence: TGTGCCAGCAGTTTCGGGACAGACTATGGCTACACCTTC.

The V call is TRBV28, the J call TRBJ2-5; 12 bases are shared with TRBD1. The ends lost 6 bases at V and 5 bases at J; junction bases unmatched: 10. This CDR3 has 16 residues. CDR1 is MDHEN, CDR2 SYDVKM, per germline. CDR3 bases: TGTGCCAGCAGAAAAGGGACAGGGGGCAGCCGGGAGACCCAGTACTTC. Translating it yields CASRKGTGGSRETQYF.

The chain employs TRBV6-5 and TRBJ2-6; D gene ambiguous. Trimming stripped 0 bases from V and 0 bases from J, with 6 bases between. CDR1 MNHEY and CDR2 SVGAGI come from the germline V gene. CDR3 size: 16 residues. CDR3 DNA: TGTGCCAGCAGTTACTCAAGAGCCTCTGGGGCCAACGTCCTGACTTTC. It translates to CASSYSRASGANVLTF.